This T cell receptor (beta chain) is from a study of OX40 agonist ivuxolimab in advanced cancers. Per the germline V gene, CDR1 is SGHKS and CDR2 is YYEKEE (reference sequence). Trimming cost V 3 bases and J 7 bases; bases outside gene matches: 4. The length of the CDR3 is 14 residues. This clone is a singleton in its sample. TCRdb's copy holds only in-frame clones and misses some; the assay was immunoSEQ multiplex PCR. The profile shows tens of thousands of clones, 85% to 90% of them singletons. The gene calls are TRBV5-5 and TRBJ1-4; 9 positions match TRBD1. The source is an adult with an advanced solid tumor such as melanoma, head and neck, liver or kidney cancer. The material was CD4+ or CD8+ T cells sorted from blood, obtained in a trial of the OX40 agonist ivuxolimab. CDR3: CASSWTGEGEKLFF. The CDR3 DNA follows: TGTGCCAGCAGCTGGACAGGGGAGGGTGAAAAACTGTTTTTT.